These 22 T cell receptor beta chains were all obtained from the same sample, sequenced in a study of blood T cell repertoires in COVID-19. Libraries were prepared by immunoSEQ multiplex PCR; TCRdb keeps only in-frame clonotypes and omits some of them. The table records hundreds of thousands of clones, less than 90% of them present only once. Sequencing was carried out using PBMCs or T cells enriched from blood (not recorded which). The receptors stem from a woman aged 60 to 75 who had recovered from COVID-19.

V and J are TRBV3-1 (or the pseudogene TRBV3-2) and TRBJ1-2; the D is unclear. CDR3 length: 12 residues. Trimming stripped 4 bases from V and 4 bases from J, with 7 bases between. Germline V gene lookup returns CDR1 LGHDT and CDR2 YNNKEL (reference sequence). The CDR3: CASSPGAYGYTF. The CDR3, as DNA: TGTGCCAGCAGCCCGGGTGCCTATGGCTACACCTTC.

In nucleotides, the CDR3 is TGTGCCACCAGTGGCCCAGGGGGGAATACGCAGTATTTT. It encodes CATSGPGGNTQYF. This chain connects TRBV24-1 to TRBJ2-3, with D possibly being TRBD1 (7 bases). The CDR3 is 13 amino acids. With 5 bases removed from V and 7 bases from J, the gap between germline ends came to 12 bases. Germline lookup yields CDR1 KGHDR and CDR2 SFDVKD.

The count of this clone is one. This chain joins TRBV10-1 and TRBJ2-2, with D possibly being TRBD1 (6 bases). V lost 6 bases and J lost 1, with 18 bases in between. Germline V gene lookup returns CDR1 WNHNN and CDR2 SYGVQD (reference sequence). CDR3 length equals 17 residues. The CDR3: CASSGLSTGWNTGELFF. The CDR3 nucleotides are TGCGCCAGCAGCGGACTTTCGACAGGCTGGAACACCGGGGAGCTGTTTTTT.

The chain has TRBV4-1 and TRBJ2-3; tentative D call: TRBD1 (6 bases). Per the germline V gene, CDR1 is MGHRA and CDR2 is YSYEKL. V was cut by 4 bases and J by 6 bases, with 11 bases left in between. The CDR3 runs 13 residues. The CDR3 nucleotides read TGCGCCAGCAGCCTTTTCCAGGGGGATACGCAGTATTTT. This codes for CASSLFQGDTQYF.

The J gene is TRBJ2-1, the V gene TRBV5-4; D not certain. V shed 0 bases and J shed 0 bases, with 7 bases lying between them. Per germline, CDR1 SGHNT and CDR2 YYREEE (reference sequence). There are 15 residues in the CDR3. CDR3 loop: CASSLDAASYNEQFF. In DNA, the CDR3 is TGTGCCAGCAGCTTGGACGCGGCCTCCTACAATGAGCAGTTCTTC.

The table lists this clone with a count of one. This chain connects TRBV6-5 to TRBJ2-3; TRBD2 matches 7 bases. After removal of 6 bases from V and 2 bases from J, the junction contained 5 bases not matched to a gene. CDR3 size: 14 residues. Germline CDR1 and CDR2: MNHEY and SVGAGI. CDR3 residues: CASRWGGSTDTQYF. The CDR3 nucleotides are TGTGCCAGCAGATGGGGGGGGTCCACAGATACGCAGTATTTT.

V and J are TRBV6-2 or TRBV6-3 and TRBJ1-2, with a tentative D call TRBD1 (6 bases). The CDR3 sequence is 12 residues long. V shed 4 bases and J shed 8 bases, with 11 bases lying between them. In germline, CDR1 is MNHEY, CDR2 SVGEGT. CDR3 nucleotide sequence: TGTGCCAGCAGTTTAAGGGGGAACGGCTACACCTTC. As protein: CASSLRGNGYTF.

The chain carries TRBV24-1 and TRBJ2-1; the D gene is possibly TRBD1 (6 bases). V was cut by 6 bases and J by 5 bases, with 19 bases left in between. Germline V lookup: CDR1 KGHDR, CDR2 SFDVKD. The length of the CDR3 is 16 residues. DNA of the CDR3: TGTGCCACCAGTACCAACAGGGTCGGATATAACAATGAGCAGTTCTTC. Residues: CATSTNRVGYNNEQFF.

V usage is TRBV6-5 and J usage is TRBJ1-2, with 11 nucleotides matching TRBD1. V gave up 7 bases and J gave up 4 bases; unmatched junction bases: 5. Germline V lookup: CDR1 MNHEY, CDR2 SVGAGI. CDR3 length: 14 residues. The CDR3: CASKWDRGFYGYTF. The CDR3 region has the DNA TGTGCCAGCAAGTGGGACAGGGGGTTCTATGGCTACACCTTC.

V is TRBV5-8 and J is TRBJ1-2; maybe TRBD1 (5 bases). Trimming removed 2 bases from V and 4 bases from J, with 21 bases in between. The CDR3 is 17 residues long. Germline V gives CDR1 SGHTS, CDR2 YDEGEE. The CDR3 nucleotides read TGTGCCAGCAGCTTTTGGACCACCGGGGGACCTCGCTATGGCTACACCTTC. This translates into CASSFWTTGGPRYGYTF.

This clone was seen more than once but under ten times. V is TRBV24-1 and J is TRBJ2-3; 7 bases match TRBD2. Germline CDR1 and CDR2: KGHDR and SFDVKD. This CDR3 contains 14 residues. The V gene end was trimmed by 3 bases and the J gene end by 5 bases; junction bases not matched to a gene: 4. CDR3 coding DNA: TGTGCCACCAGTGATGAGTTAGCGGGAGATACGCAGTATTTT. Amino acid sequence: CATSDELAGDTQYF.

The J gene is TRBJ2-2, the V gene TRBV19; 9 bases map to TRBD1. CDR1 LNHDA and CDR2 SQIVND come from the germline V gene (reference sequence). The CDR3 has 16 amino acids. After removal of 2 bases from V and 1 base from J, the junction contained 2 bases not matched to a gene. The chain's CDR3 is CASSIWTGVNTGELFF. CDR3 coding DNA: TGTGCCAGTAGTATATGGACAGGGGTGAACACCGGGGAGCTGTTTTTT.

This clone showed up just a few times. The rearrangement uses TRBV5-1 and TRBJ2-3, with TRBD1 matching 9 bases. The CDR3 has 14 residues. Trimming cost V 4 bases and J 6 bases; bases outside gene matches: 6. Germline assignment: CDR1 SGHRS and CDR2 YFSETQ. CDR3 DNA: TGCGCCAGCAGCGCGACAGGGGGTCGGGATACGCAGTATTTT. It codes for CASSATGGRDTQYF.

This clone was seen just once. V gene TRBV11-3 combines with J gene TRBJ2-2; maybe TRBD1 (6 bases). CDR1 is SGHNT, CDR2 YENEEA, per germline. This CDR3 has 16 amino acids. Trimming removed 4 bases at V and 0 bases at J, with 12 bases between. The chain's CDR3 is CASSSTGTANTGELFF. As DNA, the CDR3 is TGTGCCAGCAGCTCCACAGGGACCGCGAACACCGGGGAGCTGTTTTTT.

V gene TRBV5-1 combines with J gene TRBJ1-4, with 7 bases matching TRBD1. J was trimmed by 6 bases and V by 4 bases; bases with no gene match: 9. This CDR3 comprises 15 residues. Germline CDR1 reads SGHRS; CDR2 reads YFSETQ. The CDR3 region has the DNA TGCGCCAGCAGCCCGGACAGGCGTGGGGATGAAAAACTGTTTTTT. Translated: CASSPDRRGDEKLFF.

This sequence joins TRBV11-3 and TRBJ1-2; 7 bases fit TRBD1. The V and J ends lost 4 bases and 5 bases, in that order; junction bases with no gene match: 10. Germline loops: CDR1 SGHNT, CDR2 YENEEA. The CDR3 spans 15 residues. The CDR3 is CASSSDQGVGYGYTF. The CDR3 DNA reads as TGTGCCAGCAGCTCGGACCAGGGGGTGGGTTATGGCTACACCTTC.

The rearrangement joins TRBV7-9 to TRBJ1-4, with 10 positions matching TRBD1. The germline V gene has CDR1 SEHNR and CDR2 FQNEAQ (reference sequence). The J segment lost 6 bases and the V segment lost 5 bases, leaving 12 bases of the junction unmatched. This CDR3 has 17 residues. Written as DNA, the CDR3 is TGTGCCAGCAGCCCAGTCCCGGGACAGGGGAGGCATGAAAAACTGTTTTTT. Translated: CASSPVPGQGRHEKLFF.

The CDR3 reads CAWTGTGTLYGYTF. The CDR3 nucleotides read TGTGCCTGGACCGGGACAGGGACTTTATATGGCTACACCTTC. The chain couples TRBV30 to TRBJ1-2, with 9 bases aligning to TRBD1. The CDR3 has 14 residues. CDR1 and CDR2 (germline): GTSNPN, SVGIG (reference sequence). The V segment lost 4 bases and the J segment 5 bases; nucleotides outside the gene matches: 8.

The chain uses TRBV2 and TRBJ2-3, with 9 bases that match TRBD2. CDR3 length equals 15 residues. From germline, CDR1 is SNHLY and CDR2 FYNNEI. Germline trimming cut 4 bases from V and 5 bases from J; bases unmatched to any gene: 7. The CDR3: CASSAYGGGGDTQYF. CDR3 nucleotides: TGTGCCAGCAGTGCGTATGGCGGGGGGGGAGATACGCAGTATTTT.

The J gene is TRBJ2-7, the V gene TRBV3-1 (or the pseudogene TRBV3-2), with 9 bases aligning to TRBD1. V gave up 5 bases and J gave up 3 bases; unmatched junction bases: 8. This CDR3 comprises 15 residues. CDR1 and CDR2 (germline): LGHDT, YNNKEL (reference sequence). The CDR3 coding sequence is TGTGCCAGCAGCGGCGGGACAGGGACCCTCTACGAGCAGTACTTC. Translation gives CASSGGTGTLYEQYF.

The rearrangement joins TRBV27 to TRBJ1-6, with 7 bases that match TRBD1. With V trimmed by 6 bases and J by 10 bases, 12 bases remained unmatched. Germline V lookup: CDR1 MNHEY, CDR2 SMNVEV (reference sequence). CDR3 length equals 15 residues. The CDR3 loop is CASSRDRALGSPLHF. The DNA of the CDR3 is TGTGCCAGCAGCCGAGACAGGGCTCTTGGGTCACCCCTCCACTTT.

The sample holds a few counts of this clone. V is TRBV5-1 and J is TRBJ2-1; 9 positions match TRBD2. Germline CDR1 SGHRS, CDR2 YFSETQ. V gave up 4 bases and J gave up 2 bases; unmatched junction bases: 10. The CDR3 extends over 17 amino acids. The CDR3 is CASSLGGGAQTYNEQFF. In DNA form, the CDR3 reads TGCGCCAGCAGCCTTGGCGGGGGGGCTCAAACCTACAATGAGCAGTTCTTC. Full variable domain (remainder filled in from reference TRBV5-1 and TRBJ2-1): KAGVTQTPRYLIKTRGQQVTLSCSPISGHRSVSWYQQTPGQGLQFLFEYFSETQRNKGNFPGRFSGRQFSNSRSEMNVSTLELGDSALYLCASSLGGGAQTYNEQFFGPGTRLTVL.